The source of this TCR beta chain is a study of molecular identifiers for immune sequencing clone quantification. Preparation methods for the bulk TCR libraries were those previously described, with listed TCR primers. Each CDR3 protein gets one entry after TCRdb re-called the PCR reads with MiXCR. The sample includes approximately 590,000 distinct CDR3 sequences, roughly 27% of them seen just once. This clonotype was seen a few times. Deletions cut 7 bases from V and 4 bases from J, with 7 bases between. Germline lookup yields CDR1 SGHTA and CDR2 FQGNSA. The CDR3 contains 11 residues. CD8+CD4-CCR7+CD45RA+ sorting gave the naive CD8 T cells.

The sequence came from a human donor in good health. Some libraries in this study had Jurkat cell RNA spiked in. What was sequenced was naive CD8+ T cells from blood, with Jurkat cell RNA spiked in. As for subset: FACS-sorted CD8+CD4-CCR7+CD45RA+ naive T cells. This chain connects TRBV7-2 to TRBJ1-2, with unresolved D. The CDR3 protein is CASTRLYGYTF. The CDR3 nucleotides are TGTGCCAGCACCCGCCTCTATGGCTACACCTTC. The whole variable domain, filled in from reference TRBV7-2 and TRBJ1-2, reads GAGVSQSPSNKVTEKGKDVELRCDPISGHTALYWYRQSLGQGLEFLIYFQGNSAPDKSGLPSDRFSAERTGGSVSTLTIQRTQQEDSAVYLCASTRLYGYTFGSGTRLTVV.